One and the same sample provided the 8 T cell receptor beta chains below, sequenced in a study of T cells in narcolepsy. Using immunoSEQ multiplex PCR, the repertoire was profiled, and TCRdb retains in-frame clones only, with some absent. The table shows more than 25,000 clones, with about four fifths occurring only once. Sequencing was carried out using memory (CD45RA-) CD4+ T cells from blood. The receptors here all came from a human donor in good health.

With regard to this clone: This same CDR3 is encoded by further DNA sequences in the sample. The chain joins TRBV18 to TRBJ1-1, with TRBD1 identical over 7 bases. Unmatched junction bases numbered 2, after V lost 2 bases and J lost 2 bases. The germline V gene has CDR1 KGHSH and CDR2 LQKENI. The CDR3 covers 14 residues. The CDR3 here is CASSPTGENTEAFF. The CDR3 nucleotides are TGTGCCAGCTCACCAACAGGGGAAAACACTGAAGCTTTCTTT.

This chain joins TRBV14 and TRBJ2-3, with TRBD2 matching over 15 bases. The CDR3 runs to 14 residues. Looked up from germline, CDR1 is SGHDN and CDR2 is FVKESK. Trimming took 5 bases from V and 11 from J; bases not matched to a gene: 5. The CDR3 loop reads CASSGTSGGHRQYF. CDR3 nucleotides: TGTGCCAGCAGCGGGACTAGCGGGGGGCACAGGCAGTATTTT.

V is TRBV9 and J is TRBJ2-1; TRBD2 matches 12 bases. CDR1 SGDLS and CDR2 YYNGEE come from the germline V gene. The CDR3 has 14 residues. V was pared by 8 bases and J by 9 bases, with 9 bases of the junction left unmatched. CDR3 amino acids: CARLTSGGPGEQFF. For the CDR3, the DNA is TGTGCCAGACTAACTAGCGGGGGGCCAGGTGAGCAGTTCTTC.

V and J are TRBV7-8 and TRBJ1-6, with D tentatively TRBD1 (6 bases). The CDR3 contains 16 residues. Germline assignment: CDR1 SGHVS and CDR2 FQNEAQ. Trimming shortened V by 3 bases and J by 6 bases, and 15 bases separated the two germline ends. The CDR3, as DNA: TGTGCCAGCAGCTTCCGGGGGCGAAACAGTAATTCACCCCTCCACTTT. It yields the protein CASSFRGRNSNSPLHF. Filled out from reference TRBV7-8 and TRBJ1-6, the complete variable domain reads GAGVSQSPRYKVAKRGQDVALRCDPISGHVSLFWYQQALGQGPEFLTYFQNEAQLDKSGLPSDRFFAERPEGSVSTLKIQRTQQEDSAVYLCASSFRGRNSNSPLHFGNGTRLTVT.

The sample holds a few counts of this clone. This sequence joins TRBV18 and TRBJ1-1; D call uncertain. In germline, CDR1 is KGHSH, CDR2 LQKENI. The V end lost 4 bases, the J end lost 2 bases, and 5 bases lay between the germline ends. This CDR3 comprises 12 residues. The CDR3 DNA is TGTGCCAGCTCACGGTCTAACACTGAAGCTTTCTTT. It encodes CASSRSNTEAFF.

The J gene is TRBJ1-1, the V gene TRBV6-6; D is possibly TRBD1 (6 bases). This CDR3 spans 13 amino acids. Germline-derived CDR1 and CDR2 are MNHNY and SVGAGI (reference sequence). V dropped 2 bases and J dropped 4 bases, with 8 bases sitting between them. DNA for the CDR3: TGTGCCAGCAGTTACGGGGGCGCCACTGAAGCTTTCTTT. This encodes CASSYGGATEAFF.

The chain uses TRBV27 and TRBJ1-6; TRBD1 might be the D (6 bases). Trimming took 7 bases from V and 10 from J, leaving 17 bases between them. The CDR3 loop spans 14 amino acids. Germline V lookup: CDR1 MNHEY, CDR2 SMNVEV (reference sequence). The CDR3 coding sequence is TGTGCCAGCACTCGAGGACAGCCGGGGTCACCCCTCCACTTT. As protein: CASTRGQPGSPLHF.

The V gene is TRBV6-5, the J gene TRBJ2-7; 11 nucleotides line up with TRBD2. The junction had 4 bases not matched to a gene; V was cut back by 6 bases and J by 0 bases. CDR1 is MNHEY and CDR2 is SVGAGI in the germline V gene. The CDR3 totals 15 residues. As DNA, the CDR3 is TGTGCCAGCAGGCGACTAGCGGGGCCCTCCTACGAGCAGTACTTC. It is translated as CASRRLAGPSYEQYF.